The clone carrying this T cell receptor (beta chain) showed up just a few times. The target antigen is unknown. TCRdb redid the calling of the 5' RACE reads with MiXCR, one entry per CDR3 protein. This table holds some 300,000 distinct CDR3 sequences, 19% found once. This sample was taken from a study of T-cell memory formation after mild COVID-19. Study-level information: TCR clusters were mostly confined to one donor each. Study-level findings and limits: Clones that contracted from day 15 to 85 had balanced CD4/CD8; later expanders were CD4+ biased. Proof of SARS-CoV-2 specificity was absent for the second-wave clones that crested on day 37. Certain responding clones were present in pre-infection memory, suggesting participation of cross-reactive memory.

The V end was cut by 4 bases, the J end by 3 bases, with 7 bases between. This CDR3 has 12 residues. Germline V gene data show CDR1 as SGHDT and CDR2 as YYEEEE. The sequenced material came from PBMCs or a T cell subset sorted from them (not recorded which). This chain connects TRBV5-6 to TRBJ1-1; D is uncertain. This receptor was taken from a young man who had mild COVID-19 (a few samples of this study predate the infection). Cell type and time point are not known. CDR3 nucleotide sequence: TGTGCCAGCAGCGAGACCTACACTGAAGCTTTCTTT. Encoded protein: CASSETYTEAFF.